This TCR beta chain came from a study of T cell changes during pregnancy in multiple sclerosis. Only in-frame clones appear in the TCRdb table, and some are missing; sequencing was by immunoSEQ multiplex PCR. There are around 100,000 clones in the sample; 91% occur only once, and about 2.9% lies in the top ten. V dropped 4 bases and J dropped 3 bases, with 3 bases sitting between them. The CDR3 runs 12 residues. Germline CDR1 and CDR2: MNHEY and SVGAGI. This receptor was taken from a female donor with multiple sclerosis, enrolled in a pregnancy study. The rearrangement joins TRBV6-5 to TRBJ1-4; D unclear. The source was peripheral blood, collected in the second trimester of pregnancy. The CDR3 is CASSSANEKLFF. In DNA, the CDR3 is TGTGCCAGCAGTTCAGCTAATGAAAAACTGTTTTTT.